This T cell receptor beta chain was captured by sequencing in a study of shared clonotypes between healthy human individuals. Germline values: CDR1 MNHEY, CDR2 SMNVEV (reference sequence). The V end lost 0 bases, the J end lost 2 bases, and 14 bases lay between the germline ends. The CDR3 consists of 16 residues. As originally analysed: ImmunoSEQ supplied junction-only sequences lacking quality scores, so filtering was different. TCRdb's table, derived via immunoSEQ multiplex PCR, lists solely in-frame clones and lacks some. The V and J calls and the clone size are those of that table, but D and trimming were determined from the DNA. The table lists roughly 550,000 clones, around 95% of them singletons. This clone was observed a single time. Its antigen is not known. Overall study findings and caveats: Lower generation probabilities were found for non-shared clonotypes than for those shared by all four donors. An expected dependence of interdonor clonotype sharing on sequencing depth was noted.

Positively selected for CCR7, the CD45RO-negative cells used as naive CD8 cells excluded terminally differentiated effector memory CD45RA+ cells. The clonotype comes from a woman in her 30s in good health. The chain recombines TRBV27 with TRBJ2-7; D is unclear. Sequencing was done on a sample of naive CD8+ T cells sorted from blood. The CDR3 loop is CASSLSHGSFTYEQYF. In DNA, the CDR3 is TGTGCCAGCAGTTTATCCCACGGCAGTTTTACCTACGAGCAGTACTTC.